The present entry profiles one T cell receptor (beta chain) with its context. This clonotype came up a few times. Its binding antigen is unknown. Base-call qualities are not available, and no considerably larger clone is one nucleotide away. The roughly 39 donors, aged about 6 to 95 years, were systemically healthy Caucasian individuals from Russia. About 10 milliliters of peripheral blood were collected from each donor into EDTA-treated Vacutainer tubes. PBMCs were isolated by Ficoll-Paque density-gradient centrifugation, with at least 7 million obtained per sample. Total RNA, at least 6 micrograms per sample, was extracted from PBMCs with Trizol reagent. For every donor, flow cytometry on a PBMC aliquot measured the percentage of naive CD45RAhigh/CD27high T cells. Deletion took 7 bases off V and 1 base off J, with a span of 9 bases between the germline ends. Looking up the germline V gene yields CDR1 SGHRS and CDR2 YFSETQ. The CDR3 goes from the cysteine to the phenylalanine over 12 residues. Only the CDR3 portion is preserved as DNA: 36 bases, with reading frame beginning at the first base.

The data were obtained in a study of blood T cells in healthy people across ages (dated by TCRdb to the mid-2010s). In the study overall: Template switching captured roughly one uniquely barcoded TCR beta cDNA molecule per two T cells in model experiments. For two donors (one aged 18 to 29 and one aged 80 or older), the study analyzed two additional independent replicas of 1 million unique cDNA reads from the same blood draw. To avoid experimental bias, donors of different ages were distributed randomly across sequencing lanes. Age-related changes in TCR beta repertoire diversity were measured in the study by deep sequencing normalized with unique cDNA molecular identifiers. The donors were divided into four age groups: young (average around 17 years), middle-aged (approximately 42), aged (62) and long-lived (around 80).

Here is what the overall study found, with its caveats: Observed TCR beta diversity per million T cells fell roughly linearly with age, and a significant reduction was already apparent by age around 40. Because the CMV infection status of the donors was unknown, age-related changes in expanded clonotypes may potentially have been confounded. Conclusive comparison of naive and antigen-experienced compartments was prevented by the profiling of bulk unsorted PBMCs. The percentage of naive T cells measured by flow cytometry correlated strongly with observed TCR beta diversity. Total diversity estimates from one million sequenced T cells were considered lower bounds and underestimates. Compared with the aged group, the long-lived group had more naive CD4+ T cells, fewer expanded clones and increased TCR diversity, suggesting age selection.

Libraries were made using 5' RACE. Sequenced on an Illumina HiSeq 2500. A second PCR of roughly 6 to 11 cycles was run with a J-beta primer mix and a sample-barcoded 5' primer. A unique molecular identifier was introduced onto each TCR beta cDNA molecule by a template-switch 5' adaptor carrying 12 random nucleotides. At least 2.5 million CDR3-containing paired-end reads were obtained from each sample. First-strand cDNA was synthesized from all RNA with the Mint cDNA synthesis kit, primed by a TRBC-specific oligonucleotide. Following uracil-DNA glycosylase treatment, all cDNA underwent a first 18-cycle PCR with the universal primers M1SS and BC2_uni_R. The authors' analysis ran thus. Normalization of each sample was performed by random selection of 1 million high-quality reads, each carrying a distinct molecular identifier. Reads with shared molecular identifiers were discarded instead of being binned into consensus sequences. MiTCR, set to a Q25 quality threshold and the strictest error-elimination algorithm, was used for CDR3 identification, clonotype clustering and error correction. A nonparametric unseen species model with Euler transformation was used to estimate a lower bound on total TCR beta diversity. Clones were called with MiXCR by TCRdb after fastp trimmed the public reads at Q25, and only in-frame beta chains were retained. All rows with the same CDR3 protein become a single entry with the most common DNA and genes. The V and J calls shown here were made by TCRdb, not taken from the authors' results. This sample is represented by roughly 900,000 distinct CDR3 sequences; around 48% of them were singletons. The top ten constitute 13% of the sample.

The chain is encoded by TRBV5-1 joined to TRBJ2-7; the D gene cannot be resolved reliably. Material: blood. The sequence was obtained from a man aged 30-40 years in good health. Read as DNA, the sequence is TGCGCCAGCCCGGGCAGTTCCTACGAGCAGTACTTC. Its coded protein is CASPGSSYEQYF. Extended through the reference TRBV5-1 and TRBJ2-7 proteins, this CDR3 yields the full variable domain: KAGVTQTPRYLIKTRGQQVTLSCSPISGHRSVSWYQQTPGQGLQFLFEYFSETQRNKGNFPGRFSGRQFSNSRSEMNVSTLELGDSALYLCASPGSSYEQYFGPGTRLTVT.